The 14 T cell receptor beta chains in this list originate from one sample, sequenced in a study of blood T cell repertoires in COVID-19 (dated by TCRdb to between 2020 and 2021). To prepare the library, the immunoSEQ multiplex PCR assay was applied. Imported from immuneACCESS, the table was reduced by TCRdb to in-frame sequences with V and J called. These copies leave out some clones; in studies compared against another copy, an unresolved V gene accounts for under half, and the cause of the remainder is not known. Within this sample are fewer than 45,000 clones, with around 87% of them counted one time only. The ten largest clones represent around a quarter of the sample. Sequencing was performed on peripheral blood. These receptors originate from a man aged 55-75 years with active or convalescent COVID-19.

This sequence joins TRBV25-1 and TRBJ2-7; 7 bases agree with TRBD1. This CDR3 has 13 residues. V lost 7 bases and J lost 3; bases outside the gene matches: 6. Germline V CDR1 and CDR2: MGHDK, SYGVNS. The DNA of the CDR3 is TGTGCCAGCAACCCCGGGACAGTCTACGAGCAGTACTTC. Its protein product is CASNPGTVYEQYF.

This sequence joins TRBV6-6 and TRBJ1-2; 12 positions agree with TRBD1. Germline V lookup: CDR1 MNHNY, CDR2 SVGAGI (reference sequence). The V and J ends lost 6 bases and 4 bases, in that order; junction bases with no gene match: 9. This CDR3 has 16 amino acids. CDR3 protein: CASSGTGGQVVYGYTF. For the CDR3, the DNA is TGTGCCAGCAGCGGGACAGGGGGCCAGGTAGTCTATGGCTACACCTTC.

The table lists this clone with a count of one. The chain uses TRBV5-1 and TRBJ1-2; D perhaps matches TRBD1 (5 bases). V was cut by 4 bases and J by 3 bases, with 13 bases left in between. The CDR3 spans 14 residues. Germline V lookup: CDR1 SGHRS, CDR2 YFSETQ. The CDR3: CASSDQGWDYGYTF. Written as DNA, the CDR3 is TGCGCCAGCAGCGACCAGGGTTGGGACTATGGCTACACCTTC.

CDR3 region: CASSSGGAGGYGYTF. The CDR3 DNA reads TGTGCCAGCAGTTCGGGGGGCGCAGGTGGTTATGGCTACACCTTC. This chain connects TRBV7-2 to TRBJ1-2, with D possibly TRBD1 on 6 matching bases. CDR1 and CDR2 from the germline V gene are SGHTA and FQGNSA. Trimming took 6 bases from V and 5 from J, leaving 19 bases between them. The CDR3 runs 15 residues.

The rearrangement joins TRBV5-4 to TRBJ2-7; 8 bases fit TRBD2. V gave up 5 bases and J gave up 6 bases; unmatched junction bases: 13. The CDR3 spans 15 residues. The germline V gene has CDR1 SGHNT and CDR2 YYREEE (reference sequence). The chain's CDR3 is CASRHIAGLLSEQYF. CDR3 bases: TGTGCCAGCAGACACATAGCGGGGCTACTCTCCGAGCAGTACTTC. The full variable domain, in which reference TRBV5-4 and TRBJ2-7 provide the parts outside the CDR3, is ETGVTQSPTHLIKTRGQQVTLRCSSQSGHNTVSWYQQALGQGPQFIFQYYREEENGRGNFPPRFSGLQFPNYSSELNVNALELDDSALYLCASRHIAGLLSEQYFGPGTRLTVT.

This clone was seen a few times. The chain links TRBV5-1 to TRBJ1-1, with D perhaps matching TRBD1 (5 bases). There are 16 residues in the CDR3. V was shortened by 4 bases and J by 0 bases, with 16 bases between the two germline ends. CDR1 and CDR2 from the germline V gene are SGHRS and YFSETQ. CDR3 coding DNA: TGCGCCAGCAGCCTCAGTCCGACAGAGATGAACACTGAAGCTTTCTTT. Its protein is CASSLSPTEMNTEAFF.

This clone came up a few times. The chain carries TRBV6-1 and TRBJ2-1, with D maybe TRBD2 (5 bases). The CDR3 runs 14 residues. V was shortened by 0 bases and J by 6 bases, with 9 bases between the two germline ends. Germline CDR1 reads MNHNS; CDR2 reads SASEGT. CDR3 loop: CASSEALESNEQFF. Written as DNA, the CDR3 is TGTGCCAGCAGTGAAGCACTAGAGTCCAATGAGCAGTTCTTC.

As to this clone: A read error may produce the germline difference seen at one junction end. The CDR3 loop reads CASSLDRILIGTADF. In nucleotides, the CDR3 is TGTGCCAGCAGCTTAGATCGTATCCTAATTGGGACAGCGGACTTC. The chain has TRBV11-2 and TRBJ2-5; 7 bases fit TRBD1. Germline-derived CDR1 and CDR2 are SGHAT and FQNNGV. This CDR3 contains 15 residues.

This chain connects TRBV3-1 (or the pseudogene TRBV3-2) to TRBJ2-2, with 7 bases identical to TRBD2. Losses at the gene ends were 4 bases for V and 4 bases for J; bases not matched to a gene: 9. CDR1 and CDR2 from the germline V gene are LGHDT and YNNKEL (reference sequence). The CDR3 is 16 residues long. The CDR3: CASSPTSGTSTGELFF. As DNA, the CDR3 is TGTGCCAGCAGCCCAACAAGCGGGACGAGCACCGGGGAGCTGTTTTTT.

This chain connects TRBV6-4 to TRBJ1-2, with D tentatively TRBD1 (5 bases). This CDR3 is built from 14 residues. V was pared by 4 bases and J by 4 bases, with 13 bases between. CDR1 and CDR2 (germline): MRHNA, SNTAGT. CDR3 sequence reads: CASSVGPGIYGYTF. In DNA, the CDR3 is TGTGCCAGCAGTGTAGGTCCAGGGATCTATGGCTACACCTTC.

The V gene is TRBV5-1, the J gene TRBJ2-1; no reliable D call. CDR3 length equals 15 residues. Germline CDR1 SGHRS, CDR2 YFSETQ. Trimming removed 3 bases at V and 0 bases at J, with 10 bases between. CDR3 protein: CASSYPLSSYNEQFF. The DNA for the CDR3 is TGCGCCAGCAGCTACCCGTTGAGCTCCTACAATGAGCAGTTCTTC.

This clone has a single count. The chain recombines TRBV28 with TRBJ2-1, with TRBD2 identical over 13 bases. Germline loops: CDR1 MDHEN, CDR2 SYDVKM. Trimming cost V 3 bases and J 8 bases; bases outside gene matches: 4. CDR3 length: 15 amino acids. CDR3 sequence (DNA): TGTGCCAGCAGTTTTCGACTAGCGGGAGGTTATGAGCAGTTCTTC. Its protein is CASSFRLAGGYEQFF. The complete variable domain, with remaining parts taken from reference TRBV28 and TRBJ2-1, reads DVKVTQSSRYLVKRTGEKVFLECVQDMDHENMFWYRQDPGLGLRLIYFSYDVKMKEKGDIPEGYSVSREKKERFSLILESASTNQTSMYLCASSFRLAGGYEQFFGPGTRLTVL.

This chain links TRBV11-3 with TRBJ1-1; D perhaps matches TRBD1 (6 bases). The CDR3 totals 14 residues. Germline V gene data show CDR1 as SGHNT and CDR2 as YENEEA. The V end was cut by 5 bases, the J end by 3 bases, with 13 bases between. The CDR3, as DNA: TGTGCCAGCAGCCCCGGGGGGGCGCACACTGAAGCTTTCTTT. This translates into CASSPGGAHTEAFF. The variable domain in full, with the rest retrieved from reference TRBV11-3 and TRBJ1-1, is EAGVVQSPRYKIIEKKQPVAFWCNPISGHNTLYWYLQNLGQGPELLIRYENEEAVDDSQLPKDRFSAERLKGVDSTLKIQPAELGDSAVYLCASSPGGAHTEAFFGQGTRLTVV.

The rearrangement links TRBV5-1 to TRBJ2-7; 15 nucleotides align to TRBD2. The CDR3 is 17 residues long. The trim removed 4 bases at V and 1 base at J, leaving 6 bases unmatched. CDR1 is SGHRS and CDR2 is YFSETQ in the germline V gene. The CDR3 nucleotides are TGCGCCAGCAGCGGGGGACTAGCGGGAGGTTGGTCCTACGAGCAGTACTTC. It translates to CASSGGLAGGWSYEQYF.